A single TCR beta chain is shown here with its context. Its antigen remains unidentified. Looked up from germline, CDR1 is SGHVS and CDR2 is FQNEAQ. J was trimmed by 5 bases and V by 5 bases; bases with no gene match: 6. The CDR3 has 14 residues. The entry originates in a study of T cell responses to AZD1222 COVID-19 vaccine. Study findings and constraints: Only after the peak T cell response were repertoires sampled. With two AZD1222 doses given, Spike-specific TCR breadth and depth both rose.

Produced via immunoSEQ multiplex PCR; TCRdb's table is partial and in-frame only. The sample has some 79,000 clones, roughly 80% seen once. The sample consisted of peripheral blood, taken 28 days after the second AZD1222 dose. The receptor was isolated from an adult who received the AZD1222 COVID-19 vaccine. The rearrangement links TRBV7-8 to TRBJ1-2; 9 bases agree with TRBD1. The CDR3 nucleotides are TGTGCCAGCAGCCCCCGGGACAGGGTGTATGGCTACACCTTC. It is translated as CASSPRDRVYGYTF.